Detailed here is one T cell receptor (beta chain). Its matching antigen is unknown. The CDR3 sequence is 14 residues long. Between the trimmed V and J ends, which lost 6 bases and 0 bases, there was a span of 11 bases. The record originates from a study of T cells in Graves' hyperthyroidism and ophthalmopathy. Study-wide findings and caveats: Most clonotypes expanded in the thyroid (above 0.001) were also present in blood.

There were TCR beta CDR3 regions amplified from RNA transcripts. HTBI primers drove first-round RT-PCR of the TCR CDR3. Each CDR3 protein is one row after TCRdb ran MiXCR on the multiplex PCR reads. The sample contains 500,000 to 800,000 distinct CDR3 sequences, 40% to 55% of which appear only once. What was sequenced was peripheral blood or thyroid tissue (not recorded which). This receptor was identified in an adult man with Graves' disease, either hyperthyroidism or ophthalmopathy (not recorded which). The chain employs TRBV12-3 or TRBV12-4 and TRBJ1-1, with D possibly TRBD1 on 6 matching bases. CDR3 bases: TGTGCCAGCAGCGACGGACAGATGAACACTGAAGCTTTCTTT. It translates to CASSDGQMNTEAFF.